This T cell receptor (beta chain) was identified during a study of shared clonotypes between healthy human individuals. Naive CD8 isolation took CD45RO-negative cells positively selected for CCR7 and excluded terminally differentiated effector memory CD45RA+ cells. From germline, CDR1 is LNHDA and CDR2 SQIVND (reference sequence). The V end was cut by 5 bases, the J end by 0 bases, with 17 bases between. The CDR3 extends over 17 amino acids. TCRdb keeps only in-frame clones here, not all; method: immunoSEQ multiplex PCR. The sample shows approximately 1.9 million clones, roughly 95% of them seen only once.

V is TRBV19 and J is TRBJ1-5; D is ambiguous. Sample: naive CD8+ T cells from PBMCs. The sequence derives from a man aged 18 to 29 in good health. Some clones in this sample may be carry-over from other donors' samples. The CDR3 protein is CASSVAHRFDSNQPQHF. CDR3 nucleotide sequence: TGTGCCAGTAGTGTCGCACACCGTTTTGATAGCAATCAGCCCCAGCATTTT. Supplemented by reference TRBV19 and TRBJ1-5, the full variable domain reads DGGITQSPKYLFRKEGQNVTLSCEQNLNHDAMYWYRQDPGQGLRLIYYSQIVNDFQKGDIAEGYSVSREKKESFPLTVTSAQKNPTAFYLCASSVAHRFDSNQPQHFGDGTRLSIL.